What follows is one TCR beta chain and its context. Other DNA variants within this sample encode the same CDR3. This record comes from a study of blood T cell repertoires in COVID-19. Overall study: Sites in the United States, Italy and Spain provided acute and convalescent COVID-19 samples. T cells, B-cell-depleted T cells, or PBMCs provided the cDNA or gDNA that served as material.

V was shortened by 2 bases and J by 5 bases, with 12 bases between the two germline ends. Germline CDR1 and CDR2: MDHEN and SYDVKM. The CDR3 runs 14 residues. Participants, about 18 to 90 years old, spanned approximately 25 US areas. Cohort 3 recovered donors had two negative PCRs, clearance, or symptom resolution. Assay: immunoSEQ multiplex PCR; the TCRdb copy retains only in-frame clones and omits some. The sample includes some 330,000 clones, around nine tenths of them seen just once. Sequencing was carried out using PBMCs or T cells enriched from blood (not recorded which). The chain links TRBV28 to TRBJ2-5; D perhaps matches TRBD2 (7 bases). The TCR comes from a man aged 25 to 40 who had recovered from COVID-19. The CDR3 here is CASSLRGEGETQYF. The CDR3 DNA sequence: TGTGCCAGCAGTTTAAGGGGGGAGGGGGAGACCCAGTACTTC.